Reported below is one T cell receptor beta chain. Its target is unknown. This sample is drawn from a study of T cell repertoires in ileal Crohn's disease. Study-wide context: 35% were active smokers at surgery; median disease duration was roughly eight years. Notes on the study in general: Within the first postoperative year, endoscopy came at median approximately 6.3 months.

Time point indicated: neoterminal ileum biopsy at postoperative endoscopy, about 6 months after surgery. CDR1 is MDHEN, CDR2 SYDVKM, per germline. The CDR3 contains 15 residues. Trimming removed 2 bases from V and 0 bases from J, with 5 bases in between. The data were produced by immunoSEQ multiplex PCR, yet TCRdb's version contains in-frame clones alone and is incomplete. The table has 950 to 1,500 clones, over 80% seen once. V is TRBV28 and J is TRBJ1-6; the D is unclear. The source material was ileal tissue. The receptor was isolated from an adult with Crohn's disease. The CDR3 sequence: CASSLQISYNSPLHF. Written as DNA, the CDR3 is TGTGCCAGCAGTTTACAAATCTCCTATAATTCACCCCTCCACTTT.